One sample yielded the 12 T cell receptor beta chains listed below, sequenced in a study of CD8 T cells in ankylosing spondylitis. Study findings and constraints: Ankylosing spondylitis blood seemed to carry a telltale TCR beta motif made of under ten highly homologous variants.

MiXCR, run by TCRdb on the 5' RACE reads, gives a single entry per CDR3 protein. The sample records approximately 220,000 distinct CDR3 sequences, about 16% being singletons. Which antigens these TCRs recognize remains unknown. The material sequenced was blood, either unsorted or a sorted T cell fraction (not recorded which). The receptors originated from a male donor with ankylosing spondylitis.

This clonotype was detected a few times. The chain links TRBV7-9 to TRBJ2-7, with TRBD1 matching 8 bases. Trimming at V came to 5 bases and at J to 6 bases, leaving 6 bases not matched to a gene. The CDR3 runs to 13 residues. CDR1 and CDR2 (germline): SEHNR, FQNEAQ (reference sequence). The CDR3 bases are TGTGCCAGCAGCCAGGGGACAGGTCCCGAGCAGTACTTC. Translated, it gives CASSQGTGPEQYF.

The DNA of the CDR3 is TGTGCCAGCAGCCACGGACTAGCGGGGGATGAGCAGTTCTTC. Residues: CASSHGLAGDEQFF. J is TRBJ2-1 and V is TRBV7-9; TRBD2 matches 13 bases. The germline gives CDR1 SEHNR, CDR2 FQNEAQ (reference sequence). The junction had 3 bases not matched to a gene; V was cut back by 5 bases and J by 8 bases. This CDR3 contains 14 residues. Drawing the rest from reference TRBV7-9 and TRBJ2-1, the complete variable domain is DTGVSQNPRHKITKRGQNVTFRCDPISEHNRLYWYRQTLGQGPEFLTYFQNEAQLEKSRLLSDRFSAERPKGSFSTLEIQRTEQGDSAMYLCASSHGLAGDEQFFGPGTRLTVL.

The chain links TRBV6-1 to TRBJ2-1; D may match TRBD1 or TRBD2 (5 bases each). The V gene's germline CDR1 is MNHNS and CDR2 SASEGT. V lost 5 bases and J 3 bases, leaving 17 bases between the germline ends. The CDR3 totals 16 residues. The CDR3 DNA follows: TGTGCCAGCAGTCTCGGGCTCCTGGGGGACTACAATGAGCAGTTCTTC. Translating gives CASSLGLLGDYNEQFF.

This clonotype has more than one count but fewer than ten. V and J are TRBV4-2 and TRBJ1-2; the match to TRBD1 covers 7 bases. This CDR3 is 16 amino acids long. Germline CDR1 is LGHNA and CDR2 is YNFKEQ. V was pared by 4 bases and J by 4 bases, with 12 bases of the junction left unmatched. Here the CDR3 reads CASSPPPGQTLYGYTF. CDR3 in DNA: TGTGCCAGCAGCCCACCCCCGGGACAGACCCTCTATGGCTACACCTTC.

This chain uses TRBV4-3 with TRBJ2-7; 9 bases are shared with TRBD2. Unmatched junction bases numbered 16, after V lost 0 bases and J lost 7 bases. The germline CDR1 and CDR2 sequences are LGHNA and YSLEER. The length of the CDR3 is 18 residues. Here the CDR3 DNA reads TGCGCCAGCAGCCAAGACCCACCGGGGAGCGGGAGGTCGGGGGAGCAGTACTTC. This encodes CASSQDPPGSGRSGEQYF.

This clonotype turned up a few times. The V gene is TRBV12-3 or TRBV12-4, the J gene TRBJ1-5; no definite D call. The CDR3 consists of 14 residues. Trimming took off 6 bases at V and 10 bases at J, with 19 bases between the two ends. The DNA of the CDR3 is TGTGCCAGCAGCCGAGACACCCTGGGCGTCCCCCAGCATTTT. As protein: CASSRDTLGVPQHF.

The chain joins TRBV25-1 to TRBJ1-3; no reliable D call. The CDR3 sequence is 16 residues long. V shed 3 bases and J shed 1 base, with 13 bases lying between them. The germline gives CDR1 MGHDK, CDR2 SYGVNS. The CDR3 loop reads CASSDLTAESGNTIYF. DNA for the CDR3: TGTGCCAGCAGTGATCTAACAGCCGAATCTGGAAACACCATATATTTT.

This clonotype has at least ten counts. The V and J genes are TRBV20-1 and TRBJ2-1, with D maybe TRBD1 (5 bases). The CDR3 consists of 12 residues. Germline values: CDR1 DFQATT, CDR2 SNEGSKA (reference sequence). The V and J ends lost 3 bases and 7 bases respectively, with 10 bases between them. CDR3 loop: CSARLRENEQFF. The DNA of the CDR3 is TGCAGTGCTAGGCTCAGGGAAAATGAGCAGTTCTTC.

This chain links TRBV7-9 with TRBJ2-7, with 8 bases lining up with TRBD2. Per the germline V gene, CDR1 is SEHNR and CDR2 is FQNEAQ (reference sequence). The CDR3 runs to 16 residues. V shed 4 bases and J 2 bases; nucleotides not matched to a gene: 10. The CDR3 DNA follows: TGTGCCAGCAGCTCCGGGAGGGAAGGGTACACCTACGAGCAGTACTTC. This codes for CASSSGREGYTYEQYF.

This chain joins TRBV5-6 and TRBJ2-5, with D possibly matching TRBD1 (5 bases). CDR3 length equals 18 residues. The V and J ends lost 5 bases and 3 bases respectively, with 26 bases between them. The germline CDR1 and CDR2 sequences are SGHDT and YYEEEE. For the CDR3, the DNA is TGTGCCAGCAGACGAGCCACAGCTTCTCAGGGAATTGAAGAGACCCAGTACTTC. Amino acids: CASRRATASQGIEETQYF.

This clonotype was seen a handful of times. V gene TRBV12-3 or TRBV12-4 combines with J gene TRBJ2-3; D remains unclear. The CDR3 sequence is 12 residues long. Trimming took 2 bases from V and 4 from J, leaving 4 bases between them. CDR3 protein: CASSLPPDTQYF. For the CDR3, the DNA is TGTGCCAGCAGTTTACCCCCAGATACGCAGTATTTT.

The CDR3 sequence is CASSPGGAGEKLFF. The CDR3 nucleotides are TGTGCCAGCAGCCCGGGTGGAGCAGGGGAAAAACTGTTTTTT. The rearrangement joins TRBV9 to TRBJ1-4; D possibly corresponds to TRBD1 (5 bases). V dropped 4 bases and J dropped 8 bases, with 15 bases sitting between them. From germline, CDR1 is SGDLS and CDR2 YYNGEE. This CDR3 spans 14 amino acids.